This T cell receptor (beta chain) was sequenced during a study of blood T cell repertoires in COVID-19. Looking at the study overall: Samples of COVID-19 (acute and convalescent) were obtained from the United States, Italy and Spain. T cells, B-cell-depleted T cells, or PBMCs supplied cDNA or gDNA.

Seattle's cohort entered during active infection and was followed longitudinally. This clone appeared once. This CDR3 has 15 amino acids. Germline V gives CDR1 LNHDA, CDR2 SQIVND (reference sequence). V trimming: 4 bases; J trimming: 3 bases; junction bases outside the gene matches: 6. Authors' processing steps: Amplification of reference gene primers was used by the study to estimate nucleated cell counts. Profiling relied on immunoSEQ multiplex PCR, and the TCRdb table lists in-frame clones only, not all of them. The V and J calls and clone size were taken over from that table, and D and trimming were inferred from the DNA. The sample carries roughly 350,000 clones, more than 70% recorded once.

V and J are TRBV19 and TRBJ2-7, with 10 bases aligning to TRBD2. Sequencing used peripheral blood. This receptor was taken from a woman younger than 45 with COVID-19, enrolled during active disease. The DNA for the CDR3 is TGTGCCAGTAGTACCCGACTAGCGGGCCTCTACGAGCAGTACTTC. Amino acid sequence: CASSTRLAGLYEQYF.